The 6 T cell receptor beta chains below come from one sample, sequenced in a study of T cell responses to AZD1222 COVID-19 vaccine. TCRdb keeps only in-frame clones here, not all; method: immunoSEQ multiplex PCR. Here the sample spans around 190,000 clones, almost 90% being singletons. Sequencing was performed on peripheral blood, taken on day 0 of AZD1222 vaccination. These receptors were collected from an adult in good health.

CDR3 nucleotides: TGTGCCAGCAGCGTAGACTGGGATCAGCCCCAGCATTTT. Translation: CASSVDWDQPQHF. This chain links TRBV9 with TRBJ1-5; D is ambiguous. The CDR3 consists of 13 residues. Germline CDR1 is SGDLS and CDR2 is YYNGEE. V was shortened by 0 bases and J by 5 bases, with 6 bases between the two germline ends.

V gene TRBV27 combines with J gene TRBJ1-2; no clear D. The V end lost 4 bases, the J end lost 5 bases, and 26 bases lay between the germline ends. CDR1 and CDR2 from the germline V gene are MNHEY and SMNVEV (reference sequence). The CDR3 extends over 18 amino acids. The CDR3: CASSSNPGGGRVGYGYTF. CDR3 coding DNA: TGTGCCAGCAGTTCAAACCCCGGAGGAGGGCGGGTGGGGTATGGCTACACCTTC.

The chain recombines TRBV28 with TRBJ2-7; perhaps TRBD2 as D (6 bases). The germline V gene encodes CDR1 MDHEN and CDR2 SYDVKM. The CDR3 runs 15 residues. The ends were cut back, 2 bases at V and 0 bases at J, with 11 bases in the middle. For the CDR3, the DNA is TGTGCCAGCAGTTTAATCGGGAGTTACTCCTACGAGCAGTACTTC. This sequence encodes CASSLIGSYSYEQYF.

CDR3 nucleotides: TGTGCCAGCAGCCAGCCTGGGAGAGCTCGCAATCAGCCCCAGCATTTT. It specifies CASSQPGRARNQPQHF. The genes are TRBV16 and TRBJ1-5; no clear D gene. The V end lost 3 bases, the J end lost 2 bases, and 14 bases lay between the germline ends. The CDR3 has 16 residues. Per the germline V gene, CDR1 is KGHSY and CDR2 is FQNENV.

CDR3 sequence: CSASYSYNEQFF. CDR3 in DNA: TGCAGTGCTAGTTACTCCTACAATGAGCAGTTCTTC. The chain is built from TRBV20-1 and TRBJ2-1; D is unresolved. The CDR3 covers 12 residues. CDR1 is DFQATT and CDR2 is SNEGSKA in the germline V gene (reference sequence). Between the trimmed V and J ends, which lost 3 bases and 0 bases, there was a span of 3 bases.

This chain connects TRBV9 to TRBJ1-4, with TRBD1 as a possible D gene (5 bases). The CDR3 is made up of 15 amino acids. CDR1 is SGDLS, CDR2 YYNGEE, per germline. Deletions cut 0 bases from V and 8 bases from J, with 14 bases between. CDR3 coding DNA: TGTGCCAGCAGCGTAGATAACGGGGGGAAGGAAAAACTGTTTTTT. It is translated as CASSVDNGGKEKLFF.